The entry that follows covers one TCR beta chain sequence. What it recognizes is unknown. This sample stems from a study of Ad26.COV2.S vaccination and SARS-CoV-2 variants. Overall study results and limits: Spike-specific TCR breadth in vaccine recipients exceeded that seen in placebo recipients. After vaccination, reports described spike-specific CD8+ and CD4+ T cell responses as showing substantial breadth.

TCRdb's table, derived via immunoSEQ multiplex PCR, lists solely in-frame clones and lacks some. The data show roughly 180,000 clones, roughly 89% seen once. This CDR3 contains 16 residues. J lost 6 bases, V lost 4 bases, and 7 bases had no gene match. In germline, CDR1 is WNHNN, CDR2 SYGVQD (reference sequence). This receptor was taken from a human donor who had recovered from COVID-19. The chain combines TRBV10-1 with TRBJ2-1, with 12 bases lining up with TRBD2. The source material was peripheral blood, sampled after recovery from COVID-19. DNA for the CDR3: TGCGCCAGCAGTGGGCTGAGACTAGCGGGGGTCAATGAGCAGTTCTTC. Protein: CASSGLRLAGVNEQFF.